Following are 29 T cell receptor beta chains from one sample sequenced in a study of memory CD4+ T cells and cytomegalovirus serostatus. Single viable CD3+CD4+CD8-CD45RO+ cells were sorted as the memory CD4+ T cells. Clones were sequenced by immunoSEQ multiplex PCR, and TCRdb holds only the in-frame ones, with some missing. The table includes 45,000 to 55,000 clones, roughly 78% detected once. Sequencing was done on a sample of memory CD4+ T cells from blood. The receptor source for this set is an adult in good health and CMV-seronegative.

This clone has just one count. The chain couples TRBV7-3 to TRBJ2-7; D not certain. The V end was cut by 1 base, the J end by 2 bases, with 12 bases between. Germline CDR1 and CDR2: SGHTA and FQGTGA. This CDR3 has 15 residues. CDR3 residues: CASSLSSGIAYEQYF. Written as DNA, the CDR3 is TGTGCCAGCAGCTTAAGTTCTGGGATCGCCTACGAGCAGTACTTC.

This clone turned up a few times. The V gene is TRBV7-9, the J gene TRBJ1-1; D gene uncertain. V was cut by 4 bases and J by 4 bases, with 13 bases left in between. This CDR3 spans 14 amino acids. Germline CDR1 SEHNR, CDR2 FQNEAQ (reference sequence). The CDR3 spells CASSYGGSLTEAFF. CDR3 nucleotide sequence: TGTGCCAGCAGCTATGGTGGCAGTCTCACTGAAGCTTTCTTT.

The chain has TRBV15 and TRBJ2-5, with TRBD2 matching over 14 bases. The germline CDR1 and CDR2 sequences are LNHNV and YYDKDF (reference sequence). V was pared by 0 bases and J by 5 bases, with 14 bases of the junction left unmatched. This CDR3 comprises 20 residues. CDR3 sequence reads: CATSRDDLLGTSGSLETQYF. The CDR3 DNA reads as TGTGCCACCAGCAGAGATGATCTATTGGGGACTAGCGGGAGTCTGGAGACCCAGTACTTC.

This sequence joins TRBV7-6 and TRBJ2-1; D possibly corresponds to TRBD1 (6 bases). The CDR3 extends over 16 amino acids. V was clipped by 4 bases and J by 0 bases, with 13 bases between them. From germline, CDR1 is SGHVS and CDR2 FNYEAQ. DNA of the CDR3: TGTGCCAGCAGCTCCAGAGGGGGAAGCTCCTACAATGAGCAGTTCTTC. Translated, it gives CASSSRGGSSYNEQFF. Full variable domain (rest looked up from reference TRBV7-6 and TRBJ2-1): GAGVSQSPRYKVTKRGQDVALRCDPISGHVSLYWYRQALGQGPEFLTYFNYEAQQDKSGLPNDRFSAERPEGSISTLTIQRTEQRDSAMYRCASSSRGGSSYNEQFFGPGTRLTVL.

The sample holds a few counts of this clone. This rearrangement joins TRBV7-9 to TRBJ2-3; the D is unclear. Germline CDR1 is SEHNR and CDR2 is FQNEAQ (reference sequence). The CDR3 has 15 residues. The germline V and J ends were trimmed by 1 base and 4 bases, with 12 bases remaining between them. The CDR3 nucleotides are TGTGCCAGCAGCTTAGGTGGGCCCAGCGCAGATACGCAGTATTTT. Translated: CASSLGGPSADTQYF. The variable domain in full, with the rest retrieved from reference TRBV7-9 and TRBJ2-3, is DTGVSQNPRHKITKRGQNVTFRCDPISEHNRLYWYRQTLGQGPEFLTYFQNEAQLEKSRLLSDRFSAERPKGSFSTLEIQRTEQGDSAMYLCASSLGGPSADTQYFGPGTRLTVL.

The chain employs TRBV14 and TRBJ2-1, with 10 bases matching TRBD2. V gave up 2 bases and J gave up 0 bases; unmatched junction bases: 7. This CDR3 contains 18 residues. Germline V gene lookup returns CDR1 SGHDN and CDR2 FVKESK. The CDR3: CASSQSSGSPLSYNEQFF. Here the CDR3 DNA reads TGTGCCAGCAGCCAATCTAGCGGGAGCCCTCTCTCCTACAATGAGCAGTTCTTC.

The gene calls are TRBV14 and TRBJ2-7; tentative D call: TRBD1 (6 bases). V lost 0 bases and J lost 0, with 18 bases in between. CDR1 is SGHDN and CDR2 is FVKESK in the germline V gene. This CDR3 contains 18 residues. The CDR3 region has the DNA TGTGCCAGCAGCCAAGATCGTTTAATCGACAGGATCTCCTACGAGCAGTACTTC. It is translated as CASSQDRLIDRISYEQYF.

The chain joins TRBV10-3 to TRBJ2-7, with TRBD1 identical over 9 bases. Germline V gene data show CDR1 as ENHRY and CDR2 as SYGVKD. V shed 6 bases, J shed 0 bases, and the junction held 0 bases outside the gene matches. The CDR3 has 13 amino acids. CDR3 in amino acids: CAIRQGASYEQYF. CDR3 sequence (DNA): TGTGCCATCAGACAGGGGGCCTCCTACGAGCAGTACTTC.

The gene calls are TRBV9 and TRBJ2-2; D not certain. V gave up 1 base and J gave up 7 bases, with 8 bases separating them. CDR3 length: 13 residues. Germline V gene lookup returns CDR1 SGDLS and CDR2 YYNGEE. DNA of the CDR3: TGTGCCAGCAGCGTAACTTCCATCGGGGAGCTGTTTTTT. It translates to CASSVTSIGELFF.

The chain is built from TRBV5-1 and TRBJ2-3, with 12 bases matching TRBD2. This CDR3 comprises 16 residues. The V gene's germline CDR1 is SGHRS and CDR2 YFSETQ. The V gene end was trimmed by 4 bases and the J gene end by 2 bases; junction bases not matched to a gene: 5. The CDR3 DNA sequence: TGCGCCAGCAGCCCGGGGACTAGCGGGTTCACAGATACGCAGTATTTT. Amino acids: CASSPGTSGFTDTQYF.

The chain links TRBV23-1 to TRBJ2-7; the D gene is possibly TRBD1 (6 bases). TRBV23-1 is an ORF; its function is uncertain. The CDR3 covers 15 residues. V gave up 3 bases and J gave up 3 bases, with 15 bases separating them. The CDR3 DNA reads as TGCGCCAGCAGTCACCCCCGGTTAGGGGGCTACGAGCAGTACTTC. It yields the protein CASSHPRLGGYEQYF.

This clone came up once. The rearrangement joins TRBV6-1 to TRBJ2-1; TRBD1 agrees at 8 bases. The CDR3 is 15 amino acids. Germline V CDR1 and CDR2: MNHNS, SASEGT. Trimming removed 5 bases from V and 1 base from J; junction bases left unmatched: 4. In nucleotides, the CDR3 is TGTGCCAGCAGTAGACAGGGGTTTTCCTACAATGAGCAGTTCTTC. This translates into CASSRQGFSYNEQFF.

The chain links TRBV5-5 to TRBJ1-5; D remains unclear. V was trimmed by 1 base and J by 7 bases, leaving 12 bases between them. Germline CDR1 SGHKS, CDR2 YYEKEE (reference sequence). CDR3 length: 14 residues. The CDR3 is CASSLTDGRQPQHF. CDR3 nucleotides: TGTGCCAGCAGCTTGACCGACGGGCGGCAGCCCCAGCATTTT.

This clone was found a few times. The rearrangement joins TRBV7-9 to TRBJ2-3, with D perhaps matching TRBD1 (6 bases). Trimming took off 4 bases at V and 7 bases at J, with 15 bases between the two ends. CDR1 SEHNR and CDR2 FQNEAQ come from the germline V gene (reference sequence). The CDR3 is made up of 14 amino acids. The CDR3 DNA reads TGTGCCAGCAGCTCACTCGGACAGAGGAATACGCAGTATTTT. Residues: CASSSLGQRNTQYF. Combining the CDR3 with reference TRBV7-9 and TRBJ2-3 gives the whole variable domain DTGVSQNPRHKITKRGQNVTFRCDPISEHNRLYWYRQTLGQGPEFLTYFQNEAQLEKSRLLSDRFSAERPKGSFSTLEIQRTEQGDSAMYLCASSSLGQRNTQYFGPGTRLTVL.

The chain recombines TRBV6-6 with TRBJ1-1; 8 bases are a match to TRBD1. Looked up from germline, CDR1 is MNHNY and CDR2 is SVGAGI (reference sequence). With V trimmed by 6 bases and J by 11 bases, 5 bases remained unmatched. The CDR3 consists of 11 residues. This CDR3 reads CASRAGQEAFF. In DNA form, the CDR3 reads TGTGCCAGCAGGGCGGGACAGGAGGCTTTCTTT.

The chain's CDR3 is CASSQGRTAYEQYF. The CDR3 bases are TGTGCCAGCAGCCAAGGAAGAACGGCCTACGAGCAGTACTTC. The chain carries TRBV14 and TRBJ2-7, with D unclear. The germline V gene has CDR1 SGHDN and CDR2 FVKESK. The germline V and J ends were trimmed by 1 base and 2 bases, with 9 bases remaining between them. This CDR3 spans 14 amino acids. Drawing the rest from reference TRBV14 and TRBJ2-7, the complete variable domain is EAGVTQFPSHSVIEKGQTVTLRCDPISGHDNLYWYRRVMGKEIKFLLHFVKESKQDESGMPNNRFLAERTGGTYSTLKVQPAELEDSGVYFCASSQGRTAYEQYFGPGTRLTVT.

This rearrangement joins TRBV6-1 to TRBJ1-5, with unresolved D. The length of the CDR3 is 15 residues. V dropped 6 bases and J dropped 3 bases, with 15 bases sitting between them. Germline V gene sequence: CDR1 MNHNS, CDR2 SASEGT. CDR3 region: CASSLTVTYNQPQHF. In nucleotides, the CDR3 is TGTGCCAGCAGCCTGACCGTTACGTACAATCAGCCCCAGCATTTT.

The count of this clone is one. This sequence joins TRBV28 and TRBJ2-1, with 16 nucleotides matching TRBD2. J was trimmed by 8 bases and V by 4 bases; bases with no gene match: 2. The CDR3 runs 15 residues. Germline V gene lookup returns CDR1 MDHEN and CDR2 SYDVKM. DNA for the CDR3: TGTGCCAGCAGTTACGGGACTAGCGGGAGGGATGAGCAGTTCTTC. It yields the protein CASSYGTSGRDEQFF. The entire variable domain, with the rest obtained from reference TRBV28 and TRBJ2-1, is as follows: DVKVTQSSRYLVKRTGEKVFLECVQDMDHENMFWYRQDPGLGLRLIYFSYDVKMKEKGDIPEGYSVSREKKERFSLILESASTNQTSMYLCASSYGTSGRDEQFFGPGTRLTVL.

In this sample, this clone turned up once. The chain is built from TRBV27 and TRBJ2-1, with 8 bases aligning to TRBD2. CDR1 is MNHEY, CDR2 SMNVEV, per germline (reference sequence). V shed 6 bases, J shed 5 bases, and the junction held 9 bases outside the gene matches. The CDR3 is made up of 15 amino acids. The CDR3 sequence: CASRYDGGAHNEQFF. The DNA of the CDR3 is TGTGCCAGCAGATACGACGGGGGGGCCCACAATGAGCAGTTCTTC.

V and J are TRBV11-2 and TRBJ2-7, with 9 bases fitting TRBD2. The junction had 12 bases not matched to a gene; V was cut back by 5 bases and J by 4 bases. There are 16 residues in the CDR3. Germline CDR1 SGHAT, CDR2 FQNNGV. The CDR3 sequence is CASSPISREGRYEQYF. CDR3 coding DNA: TGTGCCAGCAGCCCCATATCGCGGGAGGGCCGGTACGAGCAGTACTTC. Full variable domain (rest looked up from reference TRBV11-2 and TRBJ2-7): EAGVAQSPRYKIIEKRQSVAFWCNPISGHATLYWYQQILGQGPKLLIQFQNNGVVDDSQLPKDRFSAERLKGVDSTLKIQPAKLEDSAVYLCASSPISREGRYEQYFGPGTRLTVT.

This sequence joins TRBV27 and TRBJ2-7; 8 bases are shared with TRBD1. Germline trimming cut 4 bases from V and 11 bases from J; bases unmatched to any gene: 16. The CDR3 covers 15 residues. Germline lookup yields CDR1 MNHEY and CDR2 SMNVEV (reference sequence). CDR3 region: CASSSPGQVPPVEYF. The DNA for the CDR3 is TGTGCCAGCAGTTCCCCGGGACAGGTACCACCTGTCGAGTACTTC.

The chain has TRBV4-1 and TRBJ2-5; D is ambiguous. CDR1 is MGHRA and CDR2 is YSYEKL in the germline V gene. V shed 0 bases and J shed 7 bases, with 6 bases lying between them. The CDR3 spans 12 residues. The DNA for the CDR3 is TGCGCCAGCAGCCAAGAAGGTTGGACCCAGTACTTC. This codes for CASSQEGWTQYF.

The gene calls are TRBV7-9 and TRBJ1-5, with D perhaps TRBD1 (5 bases). Germline assignment: CDR1 SEHNR and CDR2 FQNEAQ (reference sequence). V shed 4 bases and J shed 2 bases, with 15 bases lying between them. This CDR3 is built from 16 residues. CDR3 residues: CASSSAGSFGNQPQHF. The CDR3 DNA is TGTGCCAGCAGCTCAGCAGGGTCGTTCGGCAATCAGCCCCAGCATTTT.

This rearrangement joins TRBV4-1 to TRBJ1-5; D ambiguous. V lost 4 bases and J 6 bases, leaving 16 bases between the germline ends. Germline V gene sequence: CDR1 MGHRA, CDR2 YSYEKL. The CDR3 is 15 amino acids. This chain's CDR3 is CASSRNPGRSQPQHF. Written as DNA, the CDR3 is TGCGCCAGCAGCCGAAACCCGGGGAGGTCTCAGCCCCAGCATTTT.

The chain combines TRBV7-4 with TRBJ2-5; D is uncertain. Trimming left V 7 bases short and J 5 bases short, with 17 bases between. CDR3 length: 14 amino acids. Germline-derived CDR1 and CDR2 are SGHVT and SQSDAQ. The CDR3 DNA sequence: TGTGCCAGCACCAAAAGGGTCTGGGTGGAGACCCAGTACTTC. It codes for CASTKRVWVETQYF. Combining the CDR3 with reference TRBV7-4 and TRBJ2-5 gives the whole variable domain GAGVSQSPRYKVAKRGRDVALRCDSISGHVTLYWYRQTLGQGSEVLTYSQSDAQRDKSGRPSGRFSAERPERSVSTLKIQRTEQGDSAVYLCASTKRVWVETQYFGPGTRLLVL.

The chain links TRBV5-1 to TRBJ2-7; perhaps TRBD1 as D (5 bases). This CDR3 is 12 amino acids long. Germline V gene data show CDR1 as SGHRS and CDR2 as YFSETQ. V was pared by 4 bases and J by 4 bases, with 9 bases between. The CDR3 loop reads CASSADIYEQYF. In DNA form, the CDR3 reads TGCGCCAGCAGCGCGGACATTTACGAGCAGTACTTC.

The genes are TRBV9 and TRBJ2-7; 8 bases are shared with TRBD2. Germline V CDR1 and CDR2: SGDLS, YYNGEE. V gave up 5 bases and J gave up 6 bases; unmatched junction bases: 13. The CDR3 covers 15 residues. As DNA, the CDR3 is TGTGCCAGCAGTCCAACTAGCGGAACTCCCCTCGAGCAGTACTTC. Amino acid sequence: CASSPTSGTPLEQYF.

This clone showed up just once. J is TRBJ2-1 and V is TRBV12-5; D uncertain. The V and J ends lost 0 bases and 0 bases respectively, with 12 bases between them. This CDR3 region has 17 residues. Germline V lookup: CDR1 LGHNT, CDR2 FRNRAP. The CDR3 DNA follows: TGTGCTAGTGGTTTGGTACGGGTTACCAGCTCCTACAATGAGCAGTTCTTC. The encoded protein is CASGLVRVTSSYNEQFF. Based on the CDR3 plus reference TRBV12-5 and TRBJ2-1, the full variable domain is DARVTQTPRHKVTEMGQEVTMRCQPILGHNTVFWYRQTMMQGLELLAYFRNRAPLDDSGMPKDRFSAEMPDATLATLKIQPSEPRDSAVYFCASGLVRVTSSYNEQFFGPGTRLTVL.

V usage is TRBV2 and J usage is TRBJ2-7, with TRBD1 identical over 9 bases. Germline CDR1 is SNHLY and CDR2 is FYNNEI. This CDR3 region has 15 residues. V trimming: 3 bases; J trimming: 6 bases; junction bases outside the gene matches: 9. The CDR3 loop reads CASSERDRVFGEQYF. In DNA, the CDR3 is TGTGCCAGCAGTGAGAGGGACAGGGTTTTTGGCGAGCAGTACTTC.